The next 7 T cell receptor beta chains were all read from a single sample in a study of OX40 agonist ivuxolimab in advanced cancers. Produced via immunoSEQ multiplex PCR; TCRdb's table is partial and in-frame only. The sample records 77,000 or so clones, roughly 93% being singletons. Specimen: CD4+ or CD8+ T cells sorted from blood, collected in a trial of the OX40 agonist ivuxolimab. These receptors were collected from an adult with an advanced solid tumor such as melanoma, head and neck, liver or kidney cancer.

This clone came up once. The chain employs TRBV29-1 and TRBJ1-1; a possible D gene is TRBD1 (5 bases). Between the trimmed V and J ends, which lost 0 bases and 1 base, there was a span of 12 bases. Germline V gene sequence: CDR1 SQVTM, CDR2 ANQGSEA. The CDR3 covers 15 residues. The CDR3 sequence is CSVEDPWTTNTEAFF. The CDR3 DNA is TGCAGCGTTGAAGATCCCTGGACAACGAACACTGAAGCTTTCTTT. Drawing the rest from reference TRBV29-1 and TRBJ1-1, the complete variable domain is SAVISQKPSRDICQRGTSLTIQCQVDSQVTMMFWYRQQPGQSLTLIATANQGSEATYESGFVIDKFPISRPNLTFSTLTVSNMSPEDSSIYLCSVEDPWTTNTEAFFGQGTRLTVV.

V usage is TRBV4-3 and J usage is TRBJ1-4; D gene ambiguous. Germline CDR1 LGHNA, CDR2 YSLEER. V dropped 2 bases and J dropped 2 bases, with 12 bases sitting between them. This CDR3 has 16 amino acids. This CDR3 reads CASSQSGSQTNEKLFF. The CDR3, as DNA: TGCGCCAGCAGCCAATCAGGTTCTCAGACTAATGAAAAACTGTTTTTT.

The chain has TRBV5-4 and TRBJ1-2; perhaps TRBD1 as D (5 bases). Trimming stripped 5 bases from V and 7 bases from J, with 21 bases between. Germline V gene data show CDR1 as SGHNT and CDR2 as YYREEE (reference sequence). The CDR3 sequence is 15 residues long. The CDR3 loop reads CASSYQAPSQGGYTF. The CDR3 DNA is TGTGCCAGCAGTTACCAGGCTCCCTCCCAGGGTGGCTACACCTTC.

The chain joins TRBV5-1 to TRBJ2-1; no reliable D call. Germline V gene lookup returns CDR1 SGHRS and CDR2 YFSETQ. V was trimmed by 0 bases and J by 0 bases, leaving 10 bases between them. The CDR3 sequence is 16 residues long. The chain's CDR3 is CASSLVLASSYNEQFF. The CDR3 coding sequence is TGCGCCAGCAGCTTGGTATTGGCAAGCTCCTACAATGAGCAGTTCTTC.

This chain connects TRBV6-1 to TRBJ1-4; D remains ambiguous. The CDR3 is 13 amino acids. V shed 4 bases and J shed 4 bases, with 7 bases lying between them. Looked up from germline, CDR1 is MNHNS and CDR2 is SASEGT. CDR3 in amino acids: CASSGQDNEKLFF. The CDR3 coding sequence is TGTGCCAGCAGTGGTCAGGATAATGAAAAACTGTTTTTT.

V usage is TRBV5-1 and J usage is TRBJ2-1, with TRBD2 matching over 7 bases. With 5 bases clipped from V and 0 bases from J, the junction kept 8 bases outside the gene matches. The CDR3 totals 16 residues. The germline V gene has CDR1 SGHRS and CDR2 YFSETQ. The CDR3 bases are TGCGCCAGCAGACCTTCAGCGGGAAACTCCTACAATGAGCAGTTCTTC. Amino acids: CASRPSAGNSYNEQFF.

This chain's CDR3 is CAWNPGLYNEQFF. DNA for the CDR3: TGTGCCTGGAATCCGGGACTGTACAATGAGCAGTTCTTC. This rearrangement joins TRBV30 to TRBJ2-1, with D possibly being TRBD2 (6 bases). Germline lookup yields CDR1 GTSNPN and CDR2 SVGIG (reference sequence). This CDR3 contains 13 residues. V was clipped by 4 bases and J by 4 bases, with 11 bases between them.